This is a list of T cell receptor beta chains from one sample in a study of somatic mutations in cytotoxic T cells in rheumatoid arthritis. The protocol was immunoSEQ multiplex PCR, while the TCRdb copy is restricted to in-frame clones and leaves out a portion. The data hold about 20,000 clones, with approximately 87% observed a single time. Source material: CD8+ T cells sorted from blood. The receptors shown here come from a man aged 35-49 years in good health. Both conserved end residues are part of each CDR3. The D gene is left open where the match is weak. Size is stated for part of the rows, as once, few or many counts, or as a class when the clone is expanded.

j_gene: TRBJ2-1; v_gene: TRBV7-9; d_gene: TRBD2; abundance: NA; CDR3nt: TGTGCCAGCAGTTGGACTAGCGGAGATTACAATGAGCAGTTCTTC; CDR3aa: CASSWTSGDYNEQFF
j_gene: TRBJ2-7; v_gene: TRBV29-1; d_gene: TRBD1; abundance: NA; CDR3nt: TGCAGCGCCCGGACAGGGAAATCCTACGAGCAGTACTTC; CDR3aa: CSARTGKSYEQYF
j_gene: TRBJ2-7; v_gene: TRBV27; d_gene: NA; abundance: NA; CDR3nt: TGTGCCAGCAGTTTGACTAGTTTTGCGTCCTACGAGCAGTACTTC; CDR3aa: CASSLTSFASYEQYF
j_gene: TRBJ2-2; v_gene: TRBV6-6; d_gene: NA; abundance: NA; CDR3nt: TGTGCCAGCAGTTACACAAACACGGGGGAGCTGTTTTTT; CDR3aa: CASSYTNTGELFF
j_gene: TRBJ1-5; v_gene: TRBV27; d_gene: NA; abundance: NA; CDR3nt: TGTGCCAGCACGGGACTGGGCAGCAATCAGCCCCAGCATTTT; CDR3aa: CASTGLGSNQPQHF
j_gene: TRBJ2-1; v_gene: TRBV7-9; d_gene: TRBD1; abundance: once; CDR3nt: TGTGCCAGCAGCTTAGTTAGGACAGGGGGGTACAATGAGCAGTTCTTC; CDR3aa: CASSLVRTGGYNEQFF
j_gene: TRBJ1-1; v_gene: TRBV2; d_gene: NA; abundance: NA; CDR3nt: TGTGCCAGCAGCGAGGGGTTTGAAGCTTTCTTT; CDR3aa: CASSEGFEAFF
j_gene: TRBJ2-1; v_gene: TRBV12-5; d_gene: NA; abundance: NA; CDR3nt: TGTGCTAGTGGTTTGGGGGGACCAAACAATGAGCAGTTCTTC; CDR3aa: CASGLGGPNNEQFF
j_gene: TRBJ2-2; v_gene: TRBV10-3; d_gene: NA; abundance: once; CDR3nt: TGTGCCTTCCAGGGGAACACCGGGGAGCTGTTTTTT; CDR3aa: CAFQGNTGELFF
j_gene: TRBJ2-6; v_gene: TRBV18; d_gene: NA; abundance: NA; CDR3nt: TGTGCCAGCTCACCACCAGGGTCTGGGGCCAACGTCCTGACTTTC; CDR3aa: CASSPPGSGANVLTF
j_gene: TRBJ2-3; v_gene: TRBV6-6; d_gene: TRBD1; abundance: NA; CDR3nt: TGTGCCAGCAGTCCAGGGACAGAAGGGGATACGCAGTATTTT; CDR3aa: CASSPGTEGDTQYF
j_gene: TRBJ2-1; v_gene: TRBV29-1; d_gene: NA; abundance: NA; CDR3nt: TGCAGCGTTCCGGGGCTACCCAGAGGGGATGAGCAGTTCTTC; CDR3aa: CSVPGLPRGDEQFF
j_gene: TRBJ1-1; v_gene: TRBV4-2; d_gene: NA; abundance: few; CDR3nt: TGTGCCAGCAGCCAAGATCTTCGTGAGAACACTGAAGCTTTCTTT; CDR3aa: CASSQDLRENTEAFF
j_gene: TRBJ2-7; v_gene: TRBV4-1; d_gene: TRBD1; abundance: NA; CDR3nt: TGCGCCAGCAGCCAAGATCGATTTGTCGACAGGGGGCCGAACGAGCAGTACTTC; CDR3aa: CASSQDRFVDRGPNEQYF
j_gene: TRBJ2-1; v_gene: TRBV5-4; d_gene: NA; abundance: NA; CDR3nt: TGTGCCAGCAGCTTGGGGACCTATTACAATGAGCAGTTCTTC; CDR3aa: CASSLGTYYNEQFF
j_gene: TRBJ2-5; v_gene: TRBV27; d_gene: NA; abundance: NA; CDR3nt: TGTGCCAGCAGACCACTGGGGGGTGGGGAGACCCAGTACTTC; CDR3aa: CASRPLGGGETQYF
j_gene: TRBJ1-1; v_gene: TRBV6-6; d_gene: TRBD1; abundance: NA; CDR3nt: TGTGCCAGCAGCCAATGGACAGGGGTGAACACTGAAGCTTTCTTT; CDR3aa: CASSQWTGVNTEAFF
j_gene: TRBJ2-7; v_gene: TRBV28; d_gene: NA; abundance: NA; CDR3nt: TGTGCCAGCACCCAAGACTCGCTAAGCTCCTACGAGCAGTACTTC; CDR3aa: CASTQDSLSSYEQYF
j_gene: TRBJ2-3; v_gene: TRBV28; d_gene: NA; abundance: NA; CDR3nt: TGTGCCAGCAGTCTTTCCTTAGCGGCCACAGATACGCAGTATTTT; CDR3aa: CASSLSLAATDTQYF
j_gene: TRBJ1-1; v_gene: TRBV27; d_gene: NA; abundance: few; CDR3nt: TGTGCCAGCAGTTTATCCCGGGTGTACACTGAAGCTTTCTTT; CDR3aa: CASSLSRVYTEAFF
j_gene: TRBJ2-3; v_gene: TRBV28; d_gene: TRBD1; abundance: NA; CDR3nt: TGTGCCAGCAGTCCAACAGGGGGCGCAGATACGCAGTATTTT; CDR3aa: CASSPTGGADTQYF
j_gene: TRBJ2-7; v_gene: TRBV19; d_gene: NA; abundance: NA; CDR3nt: TGTGCCAGTAGTATGAGGGGAGAGACCTACGAGCAGTACTTC; CDR3aa: CASSMRGETYEQYF
j_gene: TRBJ1-3; v_gene: TRBV9; d_gene: NA; abundance: NA; CDR3nt: TGTGCCAGCAGCCCAGGGGCCCTAGGAAACACCATATATTTT; CDR3aa: CASSPGALGNTIYF
j_gene: TRBJ1-1; v_gene: TRBV11-2; d_gene: TRBD1; abundance: few; CDR3nt: TGTGCCAGCCAGCTTCGGCCGACAGGGGCGCCGAACACTGAAGCTTTCTTT; CDR3aa: CASQLRPTGAPNTEAFF
j_gene: TRBJ1-1; v_gene: TRBV6-6; d_gene: NA; abundance: once; CDR3nt: TGTGCCAGCAGTTACACGGGATCCTTAAACACTGAAGCTTTCTTT; CDR3aa: CASSYTGSLNTEAFF
j_gene: TRBJ1-6; v_gene: TRBV7-6; d_gene: TRBD1; abundance: NA; CDR3nt: TGTGCCAGCAGCCCACAGGGGGATAATTCACCCCTCCACTTT; CDR3aa: CASSPQGDNSPLHF
j_gene: TRBJ2-7; v_gene: TRBV27; d_gene: NA; abundance: once; CDR3nt: TGTGCCAGCGGGGGGACCTACGAGCAGTACTTC; CDR3aa: CASGGTYEQYF
j_gene: TRBJ2-1; v_gene: TRBV9; d_gene: NA; abundance: NA; CDR3nt: TGTGCCAGCAGCCCACCGAGCTACAATGAGCAGTTCTTC; CDR3aa: CASSPPSYNEQFF
j_gene: TRBJ1-2; v_gene: TRBV13; d_gene: TRBD1; abundance: NA; CDR3nt: TGTGCCAGCAGCTCGGCCGGGACAGGGACGGGTGGCTACACCTTC; CDR3aa: CASSSAGTGTGGYTF